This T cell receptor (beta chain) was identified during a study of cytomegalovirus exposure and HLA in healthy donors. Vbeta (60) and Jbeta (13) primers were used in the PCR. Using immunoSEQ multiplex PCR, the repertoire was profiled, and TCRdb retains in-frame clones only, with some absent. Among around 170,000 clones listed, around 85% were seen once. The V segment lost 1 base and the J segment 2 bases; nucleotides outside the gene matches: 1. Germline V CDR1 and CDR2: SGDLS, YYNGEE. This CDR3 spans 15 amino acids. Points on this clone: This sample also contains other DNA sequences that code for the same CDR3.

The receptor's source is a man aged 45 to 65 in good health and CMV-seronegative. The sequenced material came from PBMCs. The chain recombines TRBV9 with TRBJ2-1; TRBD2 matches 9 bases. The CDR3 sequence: CASSVSSGAYNEQFF. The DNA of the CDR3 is TGTGCCAGCAGCGTATCTAGCGGGGCCTACAATGAGCAGTTCTTC.